A single sample is the source of the 19 T cell receptor beta chains below, sequenced in a study of blood T cell repertoires in COVID-19 (dated by TCRdb to the early 2020s). The receptor library was made with the immunoSEQ multiplex PCR assay. What TCRdb holds here is the immuneACCESS table cut down to in-frame rearrangements. Part of the clones is not present; checked against another copy, under half of the missing clones reflect an unresolved V gene, and the others are unexplained. Recorded for this sample are roughly 300,000 clones; 65% to 90% of them occurred a single time. The top ten constitute around 4% of the sample. The sequenced sample was PBMCs or T cells enriched from blood (not recorded which). The receptor source for this set is a man aged 25-45 years who had recovered from COVID-19.

This clone appeared a single time. The chain links TRBV21-1 to TRBJ2-1; the D call TRBD1 from the table was never checked on the DNA. TRBV21-1 is a pseudogene locus. The CDR3 loop spans 17 amino acids. This CDR3 reads CASSKVRDRFYYNEQFF. Here the CDR3 DNA reads TGTGCCAGCAGCAAAGTAAGGGACAGGTTCTACTACAATGAGCAGTTCTTC.

V gene TRBV30 combines with J gene TRBJ2-5; D perhaps matches TRBD2 (5 bases). V gave up 4 bases and J gave up 5 bases, with 17 bases separating them. The germline V gene has CDR1 GTSNPN and CDR2 SVGIG (reference sequence). The CDR3 has 14 residues. The CDR3 DNA reads TGTGCCTGGAAGGGTCGGGATTGGAGGGAGACCCAGTACTTC. Protein: CAWKGRDWRETQYF.

V and J are TRBV28 and TRBJ2-5, with D tentatively TRBD2 (6 bases). V was clipped by 3 bases and J by 4 bases, with 9 bases between them. The CDR3 is made up of 13 amino acids. Germline CDR1 reads MDHEN; CDR2 reads SYDVKM. Here the CDR3 reads CASSFEGGETQYF. DNA of the CDR3: TGTGCCAGCAGTTTCGAGGGAGGAGAGACCCAGTACTTC.

The chain employs TRBV30 and TRBJ1-2, with 9 nucleotides matching TRBD1. The V gene's germline CDR1 is GTSNPN and CDR2 SVGIG (reference sequence). This CDR3 spans 13 amino acids. Trimming took 4 bases from V and 8 from J; bases not matched to a gene: 8. CDR3 sequence reads: CAWKGQGTEGYTF. In nucleotides, the CDR3 is TGTGCCTGGAAGGGACAGGGAACGGAAGGCTACACCTTC.

The chain carries TRBV4-2 and TRBJ1-3; tentatively, D is TRBD1 (6 bases). This CDR3 region has 19 residues. Germline V lookup: CDR1 LGHNA, CDR2 YNFKEQ. V lost 0 bases, J lost 9 bases, and 27 bases lay in between. In DNA form, the CDR3 reads TGTGCCAGCAGCCAAGAAGCGGGAAGGGGGTTGGCCCGCCGGAGCACCATATATTTT. This translates into CASSQEAGRGLARRSTIYF.

On this clone: Other DNA sequences in the same sample also yield this CDR3. This chain's CDR3 is CASSIQGAGNQPQHF. The CDR3 region has the DNA TGTGCCAGTAGTATACAAGGGGCGGGCAATCAGCCCCAGCATTTT. The chain employs TRBV19 and TRBJ1-5; maybe TRBD1 (5 bases). Germline V gene data show CDR1 as LNHDA and CDR2 as SQIVND (reference sequence). V was cut by 2 bases and J by 2 bases, with 10 bases left in between. The CDR3 sequence is 15 residues long.

The V gene is TRBV2, the J gene TRBJ2-5; possibly TRBD1 for D (6 bases). Trimming took off 3 bases at V and 4 bases at J, with 12 bases between the two ends. This CDR3 spans 14 amino acids. Per germline, CDR1 SNHLY and CDR2 FYNNEI. In nucleotides, the CDR3 is TGTGCCAGCAGTGAGAACAGGGCCGGAGAGACCCAGTACTTC. Protein product: CASSENRAGETQYF.

This chain joins TRBV4-1 and TRBJ2-6; possible D gene TRBD2, 5 bases. Trimming stripped 3 bases from V and 0 bases from J, with 9 bases between. This CDR3 contains 16 residues. Germline loops: CDR1 MGHRA, CDR2 YSYEKL. CDR3 bases: TGCGCCAGCAGCCACCCAGCGGCCTCTGGGGCCAACGTCCTGACTTTC. Amino acids: CASSHPAASGANVLTF.

The chain uses TRBV4-1 and TRBJ1-4; D is uncertain. CDR1 and CDR2 (germline): MGHRA, YSYEKL. V gave up 4 bases and J gave up 5 bases, with 17 bases separating them. The CDR3 extends over 16 amino acids. CDR3 sequence reads: CASSLLSMAGNEKLFF. The DNA for the CDR3 is TGCGCCAGCAGCCTTTTGTCCATGGCGGGAAATGAAAAACTGTTTTTT.

The chain links TRBV3-1 (or the pseudogene TRBV3-2) to TRBJ2-7, with 7 bases fitting TRBD2. The germline CDR1 and CDR2 sequences are LGHDT and YNNKEL (reference sequence). V lost 4 bases, J lost 2 bases, and 8 bases stayed unmatched. The CDR3 is 15 residues long. The CDR3 bases are TGTGCCAGCAGCCGAAGTGGCGGGAGTACCTACGAGCAGTACTTC. As protein: CASSRSGGSTYEQYF.

This chain joins TRBV24-1 and TRBJ2-7; possibly TRBD2 for D (5 bases). Germline CDR1 reads KGHDR; CDR2 reads SFDVKD. This CDR3 is 15 amino acids long. V lost 1 base to trimming and J lost 5 bases, with 14 bases between them. This chain's CDR3 is CATSDFLRADHEQYF. As DNA, the CDR3 is TGTGCCACCAGTGATTTTTTGCGGGCCGATCACGAGCAGTACTTC.

The chain couples TRBV27 to TRBJ1-2; 8 positions match TRBD1. Germline-derived CDR1 and CDR2 are MNHEY and SMNVEV (reference sequence). This CDR3 region has 14 residues. Trimming removed 5 bases from V and 6 bases from J; junction bases left unmatched: 8. CDR3 in amino acids: CASSIDRGGNGYTF. The CDR3 nucleotides read TGTGCCAGCAGTATTGACAGGGGAGGCAATGGCTACACCTTC.

The CDR3, as DNA: TGTGCCAGCAGTTACTCGTATCAGGGGGATGAAGCTTTCTTT. Protein product: CASSYSYQGDEAFF. The genes are TRBV6-6 and TRBJ1-1; 7 bases are shared with TRBD1. CDR1 and CDR2 (germline): MNHNY, SVGAGI (reference sequence). J gave up 7 bases and V 0 bases, and 5 bases lay outside the gene matches. This CDR3 region has 14 residues.

The V and J genes are TRBV6-2 or TRBV6-3 and TRBJ1-3; no clear D gene. The length of the CDR3 is 14 residues. The V gene lost 1 base and the J gene lost 0 bases, with 4 bases spanning the gap. Looked up from germline, CDR1 is MNHEY and CDR2 is SVGEGT. CDR3 in DNA: TGTGCCAGCAGTTACTTCCGCTCTGGAAACACCATATATTTT. Amino acid sequence: CASSYFRSGNTIYF.

The chain is built from TRBV7-6 and TRBJ2-7; 7 bases fit TRBD1. The CDR3 is 14 amino acids. Germline lookup yields CDR1 SGHVS and CDR2 FNYEAQ. Trimming cost V 0 bases and J 4 bases; bases outside gene matches: 3. The CDR3 nucleotides are TGTGCCAGCAGCTTAGCCGGCAGGGGGTACGAGCAGTACTTC. Translated, it gives CASSLAGRGYEQYF.

Here the CDR3 reads CASSPTVTSTDTQYF. In DNA form, the CDR3 reads TGTGCCAGCAGCCCGACTGTAACTAGCACAGATACGCAGTATTTT. The J gene is TRBJ2-3, the V gene TRBV3-1 (or the pseudogene TRBV3-2); D is unresolved. V was cut by 4 bases and J by 0 bases, with 11 bases left in between. CDR1 and CDR2 from the germline V gene are LGHDT and YNNKEL (reference sequence). The CDR3 extends over 15 amino acids.

The V call is TRBV7-6, the J call TRBJ2-7; perhaps TRBD1 as D (6 bases). Germline lookup yields CDR1 SGHVS and CDR2 FNYEAQ. The germline V and J ends were trimmed by 5 bases and 7 bases, with 18 bases remaining between them. The CDR3 contains 14 residues. DNA for the CDR3: TGTGCCAGCAGCCCGTCGACAGGCAGGTGGGAGCAGTACTTC. Its protein product is CASSPSTGRWEQYF. The whole variable domain, filled in from reference TRBV7-6 and TRBJ2-7, reads GAGVSQSPRYKVTKRGQDVALRCDPISGHVSLYWYRQALGQGPEFLTYFNYEAQQDKSGLPNDRFSAERPEGSISTLTIQRTEQRDSAMYRCASSPSTGRWEQYFGPGTRLTVT.

This chain links TRBV11-2 with TRBJ2-1, with 8 bases aligning to TRBD2. With 3 bases clipped from V and 4 bases from J, the junction kept 8 bases outside the gene matches. There are 16 residues in the CDR3. Germline-derived CDR1 and CDR2 are SGHAT and FQNNGV. The CDR3 loop is CASSFGGRLPYNEQFF. The CDR3 DNA sequence: TGTGCCAGCAGCTTTGGCGGGAGGCTTCCTTACAATGAGCAGTTCTTC.

The genes are TRBV10-3 and TRBJ2-2, with 7 positions matching TRBD1. This CDR3 spans 16 amino acids. J lost 0 bases, V lost 6 bases, and 7 bases had no gene match. CDR1 is ENHRY, CDR2 SYGVKD, per germline. The CDR3 is CAISITGAPNTGELFF. For the CDR3, the DNA is TGTGCCATCAGCATTACAGGGGCCCCGAACACCGGGGAGCTGTTTTTT.